Listed below are T cell receptor beta chains from one sample, sequenced in a study of T cells in Graves' hyperthyroidism and ophthalmopathy. TCRdb passed the multiplex PCR reads through MiXCR, listing each CDR3 protein once. The table records more than 350,000 distinct CDR3 sequences, more than 14% of them present only once. The specimen sequenced was blood. All receptors derive from a woman aged 25 to 39 with Graves' ophthalmopathy. Each CDR3 is given with its conserved first and last residue. The D gene is left open where the match is weak. Clone size is shown for a subset of rows, as once, few, many or a class of expanded clone.

v_gene: TRBV12-3/TRBV12-4; abundance: few; d_gene: TRBD2; j_gene: TRBJ2-2; CDR3aa: CASSFASGVNTGELFF; CDR3nt: TGTGCCAGCAGTTTTGCTAGCGGGGTTAACACCGGGGAGCTGTTTTTT
v_gene: TRBV19; abundance: few; d_gene: -; j_gene: TRBJ1-1; CDR3aa: CASSMTAYRTEAFF; CDR3nt: TGTGCCAGTAGTATGACAGCTTACCGGACTGAAGCTTTCTTT
v_gene: TRBV30; abundance: many; d_gene: -; j_gene: TRBJ1-2; CDR3aa: CAWQRDTSLGYTF; CDR3nt: TGTGCCTGGCAGCGGGACACCAGTTTAGGCTACACCTTC
v_gene: TRBV2; abundance: many; d_gene: -; j_gene: TRBJ2-7; CDR3aa: CASKVTGQYF; CDR3nt: TGTGCCAGCAAGGTTACAGGACAGTACTTC
v_gene: TRBV7-9; abundance: few; d_gene: TRBD2; j_gene: TRBJ2-3; CDR3aa: CASSFWGGTQYF; CDR3nt: TGTGCCAGCAGCTTCTGGGGGGGTACGCAGTATTTT
v_gene: TRBV5-4; abundance: -; d_gene: -; j_gene: TRBJ2-2; CDR3aa: CASSLVEGSGELFF; CDR3nt: TGTGCCAGCAGCTTGGTAGAGGGATCCGGGGAGCTGTTTTTT
v_gene: TRBV11-2; abundance: many; d_gene: -; j_gene: TRBJ2-5; CDR3aa: CASSFGGHETQYF; CDR3nt: TGTGCCAGCAGCTTCGGGGGTCACGAGACCCAGTACTTC
v_gene: TRBV7-9; abundance: few; d_gene: TRBD1; j_gene: TRBJ2-5; CDR3aa: CASSLDRDRETQYF; CDR3nt: TGTGCCAGCAGCTTGGACAGGGATAGGGAGACCCAGTACTTC
v_gene: TRBV24-1; abundance: many; d_gene: -; j_gene: TRBJ2-5; CDR3aa: CATSDPLGNQETQYF; CDR3nt: TGTGCCACCAGTGACCCCCTGGGTAATCAAGAGACCCAGTACTTC
v_gene: TRBV5-6; abundance: -; d_gene: -; j_gene: TRBJ2-7; CDR3aa: CASSLGPKLYEQYF; CDR3nt: TGTGCCAGCAGCTTGGGACCCAAACTCTACGAGCAGTACTTC
v_gene: TRBV20-1; abundance: many; d_gene: -; j_gene: TRBJ2-3; CDR3aa: CSARFVDTQYF; CDR3nt: TGCAGTGCTAGATTCGTAGATACGCAGTATTTT
v_gene: TRBV24-1; abundance: -; d_gene: -; j_gene: TRBJ1-5; CDR3aa: CATSDSLGGNNQPQHF; CDR3nt: TGTGCCACCAGTGATTCCCTGGGGGGAAACAATCAGCCCCAGCATTTT
v_gene: TRBV30; abundance: many; d_gene: TRBD1; j_gene: TRBJ1-5; CDR3aa: CAWSGAGGDQPQHF; CDR3nt: TGTGCCTGGAGTGGGGCAGGGGGGGATCAGCCCCAGCATTTT
v_gene: TRBV28; abundance: many; d_gene: TRBD2; j_gene: TRBJ2-1; CDR3aa: CASTPLAGGQFF; CDR3nt: TGTGCCAGCACTCCCTTAGCGGGGGGGCAGTTCTTC
v_gene: TRBV9; abundance: -; d_gene: -; j_gene: TRBJ1-1; CDR3aa: CASSVERGENTEAFF; CDR3nt: TGTGCCAGCAGCGTAGAACGAGGGGAGAACACTGAAGCTTTCTTT
v_gene: TRBV5-8; abundance: few; d_gene: -; j_gene: TRBJ2-6; CDR3aa: CASSLGVAGANVLTF; CDR3nt: TGTGCCAGCAGCTTGGGGGTAGCTGGGGCCAACGTCCTGACTTTC
v_gene: TRBV2; abundance: many; d_gene: TRBD1; j_gene: TRBJ2-1; CDR3aa: CAGNRDRGNEQFF; CDR3nt: TGTGCCGGCAACCGGGACAGGGGTAATGAGCAGTTCTTC
v_gene: TRBV2; abundance: -; d_gene: TRBD2; j_gene: TRBJ2-1; CDR3aa: CATLGGGYNEQFF; CDR3nt: TGTGCCACCCTCGGGGGGGGGTACAATGAGCAGTTCTTC
v_gene: TRBV20-1; abundance: -; d_gene: -; j_gene: TRBJ2-3; CDR3aa: CSARDSSDTQYF; CDR3nt: TGCAGTGCTAGAGATTCTTCAGATACGCAGTATTTT
v_gene: TRBV19; abundance: -; d_gene: -; j_gene: TRBJ1-1; CDR3aa: CASTLSASPPEAFF; CDR3nt: TGTGCCAGTACCCTCTCAGCGAGTCCCCCTGAAGCTTTCTTT
v_gene: TRBV20-1; abundance: many; d_gene: -; j_gene: TRBJ2-1; CDR3aa: CSAPPGRAPYNEQFF; CDR3nt: TGCAGTGCCCCCCCGGGCAGGGCCCCCTACAATGAGCAGTTCTTC
v_gene: TRBV20-1; abundance: few; d_gene: -; j_gene: TRBJ1-2; CDR3aa: CSATPEGFLGGYTF; CDR3nt: TGCAGTGCTACTCCGGAGGGGTTCTTAGGTGGCTACACCTTC
v_gene: TRBV12-3/TRBV12-4; abundance: many; d_gene: -; j_gene: TRBJ2-5; CDR3aa: CASRMVGQETQYF; CDR3nt: TGTGCCAGCAGAATGGTAGGCCAAGAGACCCAGTACTTC
v_gene: TRBV27; abundance: few; d_gene: -; j_gene: TRBJ1-2; CDR3aa: CASSLSGTSRPNYGYTF; CDR3nt: TGTGCCAGCAGTTTATCCGGGACCTCTAGGCCTAACTATGGCTACACCTTC
v_gene: TRBV5-6; abundance: few; d_gene: -; j_gene: TRBJ1-5; CDR3aa: CASSRVTDGNQPQHF; CDR3nt: TGTGCCAGCAGCAGGGTGACAGATGGAAATCAGCCCCAGCATTTT
v_gene: TRBV6-5; abundance: few; d_gene: -; j_gene: TRBJ1-5; CDR3aa: CASSYGGGNQPQHF; CDR3nt: TGTGCCAGCAGTTACGGTGGGGGCAATCAGCCCCAGCATTTT
v_gene: TRBV29-1; abundance: many; d_gene: TRBD1; j_gene: TRBJ2-1; CDR3aa: CSVVGWDRGSGEQFF; CDR3nt: TGCAGCGTTGTAGGGTGGGACAGGGGGTCAGGTGAGCAGTTCTTC
v_gene: TRBV7-7; abundance: -; d_gene: -; j_gene: TRBJ1-1; CDR3aa: CASSSLQGLDAFF; CDR3nt: TGTGCTAGCAGCTCACTACAGGGACTTGATGCTTTCTTT
v_gene: TRBV12-3/TRBV12-4; abundance: many; d_gene: TRBD2; j_gene: TRBJ2-5; CDR3aa: CASSLAGGGAKTQYF; CDR3nt: TGTGCCAGCAGTTTAGCGGGCGGGGGGGCGAAGACCCAGTACTTC
v_gene: TRBV6-1; abundance: many; d_gene: -; j_gene: TRBJ1-5; CDR3aa: CASSECGRSVLYSNQPQHF; CDR3nt: TGTGCCAGCAGTGAATGCGGCAGGTCGGTATTATATAGCAATCAGCCCCAGCATTTT
v_gene: TRBV7-2; abundance: many; d_gene: TRBD1; j_gene: TRBJ1-1; CDR3aa: CASSLGTGVDTEAFF; CDR3nt: TGTGCCAGCAGCTTAGGGACAGGGGTGGACACTGAAGCTTTCTTT
v_gene: TRBV20-1; abundance: many; d_gene: TRBD2; j_gene: TRBJ2-1; CDR3aa: CSAPGTRLSRSYNEQFF; CDR3nt: TGCAGTGCCCCCGGGACTAGATTATCTCGCTCCTACAATGAGCAGTTCTTC
v_gene: TRBV18; abundance: many; d_gene: -; j_gene: TRBJ2-5; CDR3aa: CASSPLQGQETQYF; CDR3nt: TGTGCCAGCTCACCCTTACAAGGCCAAGAGACCCAGTACTTC
v_gene: TRBV20-1; abundance: few; d_gene: -; j_gene: TRBJ1-5; CDR3aa: CSARRPGRDQPQHF; CDR3nt: TGCAGTGCTAGAAGGCCCGGCAGGGATCAGCCCCAGCATTTT
v_gene: TRBV13; abundance: many; d_gene: TRBD1; j_gene: TRBJ2-6; CDR3aa: CASSPTGISGANVLTF; CDR3nt: TGTGCCAGCAGCCCGACAGGGATCTCTGGGGCCAACGTCCTGACTTTC
v_gene: TRBV5-1; abundance: many; d_gene: -; j_gene: TRBJ1-1; CDR3aa: CASSIGPYTEAFF; CDR3nt: TGCGCCAGCAGCATTGGACCGTACACTGAAGCTTTCTTT
v_gene: TRBV13; abundance: many; d_gene: -; j_gene: TRBJ1-4; CDR3aa: CASSLDISEKLFF; CDR3nt: TGTGCCAGCAGTCTGGACATATCTGAAAAACTGTTTTTT
v_gene: TRBV10-3; abundance: -; d_gene: -; j_gene: TRBJ2-1; CDR3aa: CAISPGSYNEQFF; CDR3nt: TGTGCCATATCTCCAGGATCATACAATGAGCAGTTCTTC
v_gene: TRBV30; abundance: many; d_gene: -; j_gene: TRBJ1-1; CDR3aa: CAWKGIAEAFF; CDR3nt: TGTGCCTGGAAGGGAATCGCTGAAGCTTTCTTT
v_gene: TRBV7-9; abundance: many; d_gene: -; j_gene: TRBJ2-1; CDR3aa: CASSLAGTGQFF; CDR3nt: TGTGCCAGCAGCCTTGCTGGGACTGGGCAGTTCTTC
v_gene: TRBV4-1; abundance: -; d_gene: TRBD2; j_gene: TRBJ2-7; CDR3aa: CASSQGGGGGYEQYF; CDR3nt: TGCGCCAGCAGCCAAGGGGGGGGGGGGGGCTACGAGCAGTACTTC
v_gene: TRBV15; abundance: many; d_gene: -; j_gene: TRBJ2-5; CDR3aa: CATSRRTYQETQYF; CDR3nt: TGTGCCACCAGCAGGAGGACTTACCAAGAGACCCAGTACTTC